Below, 11 T cell receptor beta chains from the same sample are listed, as sequenced in a study of regulatory dendritic cells for organ transplantation. TCRdb keeps only in-frame clones here, not all; method: immunoSEQ multiplex PCR. The data show 18,000 or so clones, with less than 85% seen just once and 2.5% to 4% held by the top ten. Their antigens are not known. Sorted T cells were CFSE-labeled and cultured 4 to 5 days with allogeneic regulatory or mature dendritic cells at 1:10. Sequencing was done on a sample of memory CD4+ T cells from blood cultured with regulatory dendritic cells. Subset specified: CD45RO+ memory T cells. The receptor set was obtained from a human donor in good health.

The V and J genes are TRBV6-1 and TRBJ2-3, with TRBD1 matching over 7 bases. V was clipped by 6 bases and J by 6 bases; unmatched bases: 9. The CDR3 extends over 14 amino acids. CDR1 MNHNS and CDR2 SASEGT come from the germline V gene. CDR3 nucleotide sequence: TGTGCCAGCAGACAGACAGGGTTGGCGGATACGCAGTATTTT. This sequence encodes CASRQTGLADTQYF.

This chain uses TRBV7-2 with TRBJ2-7; D is undetermined. The V gene lost 5 bases and the J gene lost 2 bases, with 19 bases spanning the gap. This CDR3 comprises 16 residues. Per germline, CDR1 SGHTA and CDR2 FQGNSA. CDR3 bases: TGTGCCAGCAGCCTAAGGATAGGTTCCCTCACCTACGAGCAGTACTTC. This sequence encodes CASSLRIGSLTYEQYF.

This chain uses TRBV7-9 with TRBJ1-1, with a weak D call TRBD1 (5 bases). CDR3 length: 13 residues. V was clipped by 5 bases and J by 8 bases, with 15 bases between them. Germline assignment: CDR1 SEHNR and CDR2 FQNEAQ (reference sequence). This CDR3 is CASSPGSTGEAFF. In DNA form, the CDR3 reads TGTGCCAGCAGCCCCGGGAGCACAGGAGAAGCTTTCTTT. The full variable domain, with the rest looked up from reference TRBV7-9 and TRBJ1-1, is DTGVSQNPRHKITKRGQNVTFRCDPISEHNRLYWYRQTLGQGPEFLTYFQNEAQLEKSRLLSDRFSAERPKGSFSTLEIQRTEQGDSAMYLCASSPGSTGEAFFGQGTRLTVV.

This sequence joins TRBV2 and TRBJ2-1; tentatively, D is TRBD1 (6 bases). Germline V lookup: CDR1 SNHLY, CDR2 FYNNEI. V was clipped by 8 bases and J by 8 bases, with 19 bases between them. The CDR3 covers 14 residues. This chain's CDR3 is CASSPEQGFHEQFF. CDR3 DNA sequence: TGTGCCAGCTCGCCCGAACAGGGTTTTCATGAGCAGTTCTTC.

The chain combines TRBV7-2 with TRBJ2-2; no clear D. V was pared by 3 bases and J by 7 bases, with 12 bases between. Germline V gene lookup returns CDR1 SGHTA and CDR2 FQGNSA. The CDR3 sequence is 14 residues long. The CDR3 spells CASSLDPSVGELFF. The CDR3 DNA follows: TGTGCCAGCAGCTTGGACCCAAGCGTCGGGGAGCTGTTTTTT.

V usage is TRBV4-1 and J usage is TRBJ1-2, with D hard to call. This CDR3 contains 11 residues. V was pared by 0 bases and J by 10 bases, with 6 bases between. The germline CDR1 and CDR2 sequences are MGHRA and YSYEKL. The CDR3 region has the DNA TGCGCCAGCAGCCAAGATGTCTCCTACACCTTC. Encoded protein: CASSQDVSYTF.

The chain carries TRBV5-4 and TRBJ2-2; no reliable D call. CDR1 and CDR2 from the germline V gene are SGHNT and YYREEE (reference sequence). This CDR3 spans 14 amino acids. The germline V and J ends were trimmed by 4 bases and 0 bases, with 7 bases remaining between them. Here the CDR3 DNA reads TGTGCCAGCAGCCCGACAACGAACACCGGGGAGCTGTTTTTT. Encoded protein: CASSPTTNTGELFF. Together with reference TRBV5-4 and TRBJ2-2, the CDR3 gives the full variable domain: ETGVTQSPTHLIKTRGQQVTLRCSSQSGHNTVSWYQQALGQGPQFIFQYYREEENGRGNFPPRFSGLQFPNYSSELNVNALELDDSALYLCASSPTTNTGELFFGEGSRLTVL.

This rearrangement joins TRBV2 to TRBJ1-1; D gene uncertain. Trimming pared 1 base from V and 3 bases from J, leaving 9 bases between. CDR3 size: 14 residues. Germline V gives CDR1 SNHLY, CDR2 FYNNEI. DNA for the CDR3: TGTGCCAGCAGTGAAGACAGAACGCACACTGAAGCTTTCTTT. Amino acid sequence: CASSEDRTHTEAFF.

This clone was recorded once. At one end, the junction sequence differs from germline, possibly due to a read error. This rearrangement joins TRBV7-7 to TRBJ2-1; 7 bases align to TRBD2. CDR1 is SSHAT, CDR2 FNYEAQ, per germline (reference sequence). This CDR3 comprises 14 residues. In DNA, the CDR3 is TGTGCTAGCAGTCCGGGGGGAACCTACAATGAGCAGTTCTTC. Residues: CASSPGGTYNEQFF.

The rearrangement links TRBV5-6 to TRBJ2-5, with 10 nucleotides matching TRBD2. Losses at the gene ends were 4 bases for V and 5 bases for J; bases not matched to a gene: 11. Germline lookup yields CDR1 SGHDT and CDR2 YYEEEE. This CDR3 region has 16 residues. CDR3 bases: TGTGCCAGCAGCCCCAATAGCGGGGGGAGTCAGGAGACCCAGTACTTC. It translates to CASSPNSGGSQETQYF.

The chain combines TRBV7-2 with TRBJ2-4; 10 bases match TRBD1. V was clipped by 1 base and J by 8 bases; unmatched bases: 8. Germline V gene data show CDR1 as SGHTA and CDR2 as FQGNSA. This CDR3 has 16 residues. In DNA, the CDR3 is TGTGCCAGCAGCTTAGTGGGTGGGACAGGGGTGGACATTCAGTACTTC. The encoded protein is CASSLVGGTGVDIQYF.